These 11 T cell receptor beta chains originate from one sample sequenced in a study of T cell responses to AZD1222 COVID-19 vaccine. Sequencing was performed with immunoSEQ multiplex PCR; in TCRdb, only in-frame clones are kept and a portion is missing. The repertoire includes tens of thousands of clones, 90% to 95% of them detected once, and less than 5.5% sits in the top ten. Sequenced material: peripheral blood, taken on day 0 of MenACWY control vaccination. The source of these receptors is an adult in good health.

The CDR3 region is CASSQDIAGLQYF. As DNA, the CDR3 is TGTGCCAGCAGCCAAGATATCGCAGGACTCCAGTACTTC. The rearrangement joins TRBV14 to TRBJ2-5; TRBD2 might be the D (5 bases). V was shortened by 0 bases and J by 10 bases, with 12 bases between the two germline ends. The length of the CDR3 is 13 residues. Per the germline V gene, CDR1 is SGHDN and CDR2 is FVKESK.

The chain links TRBV2 to TRBJ1-1; D remains ambiguous. The CDR3 has 13 amino acids. Germline assignment: CDR1 SNHLY and CDR2 FYNNEI. The V and J ends lost 1 base and 0 bases respectively, with 3 bases between them. The CDR3 spells CASSEEVNTEAFF. The CDR3 DNA reads as TGTGCCAGCAGTGAAGAGGTGAACACTGAAGCTTTCTTT.

This sequence joins TRBV12-2 and TRBJ1-3; the table's D gene call, TRBD1, was not cross checked with the DNA. TRBV12-2 is flagged as a pseudogene. This CDR3 is built from 17 residues. The CDR3 sequence is CASRFQPSGEAGNTIYF. DNA of the CDR3: TGTGCAAGTCGCTTCCAACCCTCAGGCGAAGCTGGAAACACCATATATTTT.

This CDR3 reads CASSSRVVPGNTIYF. The CDR3, as DNA: TGTGCCAGCAGTTCACGGGTGGTTCCTGGAAACACCATATATTTT. The chain is built from TRBV7-2 and TRBJ1-3; no firm D call. V lost 6 bases and J 2 bases, leaving 14 bases between the germline ends. The germline gives CDR1 SGHTA, CDR2 FQGNSA. The CDR3 is made up of 15 amino acids.

The V call is TRBV19, the J call TRBJ1-5, with D unclear. Germline values: CDR1 LNHDA, CDR2 SQIVND (reference sequence). Trimming left V 6 bases short and J 2 bases short, with 11 bases between. This CDR3 contains 14 residues. The CDR3 reads CASSSAPGNQPQHF. The DNA for the CDR3 is TGTGCCAGTAGCTCGGCTCCCGGCAATCAGCCCCAGCATTTT.

The table lists this clone with a few counts. This rearrangement joins TRBV14 to TRBJ2-7, with TRBD2 matching 10 bases. Trimming removed 0 bases from V and 4 bases from J; junction bases left unmatched: 9. This CDR3 has 17 residues. Germline V lookup: CDR1 SGHDN, CDR2 FVKESK. CDR3 loop: CASSQDPTSGMGYEQYF. The CDR3 coding sequence is TGTGCCAGCAGCCAAGATCCTACTAGCGGGATGGGATACGAGCAGTACTTC.

This chain connects TRBV28 to TRBJ1-3, with D unresolved. V was trimmed by 2 bases and J by 0 bases, leaving 11 bases between them. Germline CDR1 is MDHEN and CDR2 is SYDVKM. The CDR3 is 16 residues long. CDR3 loop: CASSLTTVSSGNTIYF. Written as DNA, the CDR3 is TGTGCCAGCAGTTTAACTACAGTGTCCTCTGGAAACACCATATATTTT.

The chain couples TRBV19 to TRBJ2-5; D may be TRBD1 or TRBD2 (5 bases each). The CDR3 consists of 14 residues. V lost 2 bases and J lost 4, with 11 bases in between. The germline V gene has CDR1 LNHDA and CDR2 SQIVND (reference sequence). The CDR3 region has the DNA TGTGCCAGTAGTATATCGGGAACAGGAGAGACCCAGTACTTC. Amino acid sequence: CASSISGTGETQYF.

This chain joins TRBV7-6 and TRBJ2-4; perhaps TRBD1 as D (6 bases). The V end was cut by 5 bases, the J end by 9 bases, with 17 bases between. Germline V lookup: CDR1 SGHVS, CDR2 FNYEAQ. The CDR3 length is 14 residues. CDR3 sequence reads: CASSPTGIVGIQYF. The DNA for the CDR3 is TGTGCCAGCAGCCCAACAGGGATCGTCGGCATTCAGTACTTC.

V is TRBV6-5 and J is TRBJ1-5; D ambiguous. Between the trimmed V and J ends, which lost 7 bases and 2 bases, there was a span of 12 bases. The CDR3 spans 14 residues. Germline V gene data show CDR1 as MNHEY and CDR2 as SVGAGI. The CDR3 bases are TGTGCCAGCACCCTGGGAGGGCGCAATCAGCCCCAGCATTTT. It codes for CASTLGGRNQPQHF.

CDR3 region: CASSIFGGPYGYTF. CDR3 sequence (DNA): TGTGCCAGCAGTATCTTCGGTGGGCCCTATGGCTACACCTTC. This chain uses TRBV28 with TRBJ1-2; D gene ambiguous. Trimming took 5 bases from V and 4 from J, leaving 14 bases between them. The CDR3 consists of 14 residues. Germline V gene lookup returns CDR1 MDHEN and CDR2 SYDVKM.